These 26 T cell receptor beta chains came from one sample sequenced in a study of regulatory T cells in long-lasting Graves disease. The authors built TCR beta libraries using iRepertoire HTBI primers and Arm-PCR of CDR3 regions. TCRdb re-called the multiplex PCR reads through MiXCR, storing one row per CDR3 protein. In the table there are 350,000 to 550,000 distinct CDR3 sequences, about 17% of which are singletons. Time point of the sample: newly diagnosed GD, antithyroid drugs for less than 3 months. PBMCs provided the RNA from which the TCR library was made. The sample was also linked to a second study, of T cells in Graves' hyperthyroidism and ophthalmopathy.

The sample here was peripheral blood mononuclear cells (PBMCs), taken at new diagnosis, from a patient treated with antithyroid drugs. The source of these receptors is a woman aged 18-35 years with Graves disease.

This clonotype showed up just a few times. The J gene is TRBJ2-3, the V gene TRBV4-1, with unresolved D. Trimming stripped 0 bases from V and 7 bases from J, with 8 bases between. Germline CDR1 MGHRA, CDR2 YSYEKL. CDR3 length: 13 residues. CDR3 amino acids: CASSQDSSYTQYF. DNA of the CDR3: TGCGCCAGCAGCCAAGATAGCAGTTATACGCAGTATTTT.

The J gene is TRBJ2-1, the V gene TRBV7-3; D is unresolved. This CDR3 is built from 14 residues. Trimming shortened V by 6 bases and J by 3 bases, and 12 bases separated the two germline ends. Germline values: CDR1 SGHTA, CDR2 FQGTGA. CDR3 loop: CASSPGADYNEQFF. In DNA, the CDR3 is TGTGCCAGCAGTCCTGGTGCGGACTACAATGAGCAGTTCTTC.

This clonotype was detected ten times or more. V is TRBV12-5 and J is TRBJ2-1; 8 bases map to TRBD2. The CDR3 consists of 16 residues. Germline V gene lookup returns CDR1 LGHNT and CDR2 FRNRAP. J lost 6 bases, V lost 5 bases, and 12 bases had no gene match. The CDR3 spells CASGTYSGSGGNEQFF. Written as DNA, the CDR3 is TGTGCTAGTGGTACGTACAGCGGGAGTGGCGGCAATGAGCAGTTCTTC.

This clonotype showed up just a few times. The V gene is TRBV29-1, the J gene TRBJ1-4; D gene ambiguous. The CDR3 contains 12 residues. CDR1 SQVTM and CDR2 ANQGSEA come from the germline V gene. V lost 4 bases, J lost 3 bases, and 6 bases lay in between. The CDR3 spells CSVGEANEKLFF. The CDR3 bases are TGCAGCGTTGGGGAGGCTAATGAAAAACTGTTTTTT.

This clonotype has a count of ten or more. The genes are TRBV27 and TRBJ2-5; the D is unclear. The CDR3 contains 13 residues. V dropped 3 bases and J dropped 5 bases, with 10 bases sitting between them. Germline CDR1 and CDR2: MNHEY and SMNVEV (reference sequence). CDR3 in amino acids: CASSLRLRETQYF. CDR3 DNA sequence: TGTGCCAGCAGTTTGCGGTTAAGGGAGACCCAGTACTTC.

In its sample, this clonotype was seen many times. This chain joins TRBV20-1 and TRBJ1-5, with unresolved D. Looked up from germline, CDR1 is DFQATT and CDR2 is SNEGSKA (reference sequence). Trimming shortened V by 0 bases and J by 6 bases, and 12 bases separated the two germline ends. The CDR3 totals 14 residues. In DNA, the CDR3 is TGCAGTGCTAGAGATGAGGTTCGGGGTCAGCCCCAGCATTTT. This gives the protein CSARDEVRGQPQHF.

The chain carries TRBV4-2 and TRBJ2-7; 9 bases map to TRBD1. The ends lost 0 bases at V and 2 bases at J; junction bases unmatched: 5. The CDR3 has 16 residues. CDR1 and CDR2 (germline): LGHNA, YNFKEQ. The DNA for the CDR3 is TGTGCCAGCAGCCAAGACGGGACAGGGACCACCTACGAGCAGTACTTC. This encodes CASSQDGTGTTYEQYF.

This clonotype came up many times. In DNA, the CDR3 is TGCGCCACTCTAGGTCTTGTGGGGCTTGGCACCGGGGAGCTGTTTTTT. Its translation is CATLGLVGLGTGELFF. J is TRBJ2-2 and V is TRBV5-1, with TRBD1 as a possible D gene (5 bases). The length of the CDR3 is 16 residues. Deletions cut 9 bases from V and 4 bases from J, with 22 bases between. The germline gives CDR1 SGHRS, CDR2 YFSETQ. The variable domain in full, with the rest retrieved from reference TRBV5-1 and TRBJ2-2, is KAGVTQTPRYLIKTRGQQVTLSCSPISGHRSVSWYQQTPGQGLQFLFEYFSETQRNKGNFPGRFSGRQFSNSRSEMNVSTLELGDSALYLCATLGLVGLGTGELFFGEGSRLTVL.

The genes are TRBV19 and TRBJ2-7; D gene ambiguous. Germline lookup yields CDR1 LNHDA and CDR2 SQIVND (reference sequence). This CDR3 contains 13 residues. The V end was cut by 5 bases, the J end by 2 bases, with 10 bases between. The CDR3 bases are TGTGCCAGTAGTCCCAACGGTCCCTACGAGCAGTACTTC. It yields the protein CASSPNGPYEQYF.

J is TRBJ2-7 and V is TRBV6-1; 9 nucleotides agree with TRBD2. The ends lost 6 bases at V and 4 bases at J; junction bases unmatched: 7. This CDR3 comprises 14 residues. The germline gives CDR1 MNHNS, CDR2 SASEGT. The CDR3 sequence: CASRTLAGRYEQYF. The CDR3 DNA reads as TGTGCCAGCAGAACCCTAGCGGGAAGGTACGAGCAGTACTTC.

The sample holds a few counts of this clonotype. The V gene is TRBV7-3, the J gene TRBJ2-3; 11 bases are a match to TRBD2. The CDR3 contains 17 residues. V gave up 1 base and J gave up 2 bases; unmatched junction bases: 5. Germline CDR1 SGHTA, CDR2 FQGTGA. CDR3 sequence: CASSLKGLAVTTDTQYF. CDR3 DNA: TGTGCCAGCAGCTTAAAGGGACTAGCGGTAACCACAGATACGCAGTATTTT. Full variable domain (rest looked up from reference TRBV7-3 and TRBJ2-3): GAGVSQTPSNKVTEKGKYVELRCDPISGHTALYWYRQSLGQGPEFLIYFQGTGAADDSGLPNDRFFAVRPEGSVSTLKIQRTERGDSAVYLCASSLKGLAVTTDTQYFGPGTRLTVL.

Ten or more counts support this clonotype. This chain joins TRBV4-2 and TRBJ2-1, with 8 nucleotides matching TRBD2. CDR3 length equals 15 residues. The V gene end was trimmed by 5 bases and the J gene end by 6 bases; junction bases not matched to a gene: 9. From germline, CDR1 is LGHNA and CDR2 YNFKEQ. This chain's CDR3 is CASSKAGEGGNEQFF. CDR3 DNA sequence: TGTGCCAGCAGCAAAGCGGGAGAGGGGGGCAATGAGCAGTTCTTC.

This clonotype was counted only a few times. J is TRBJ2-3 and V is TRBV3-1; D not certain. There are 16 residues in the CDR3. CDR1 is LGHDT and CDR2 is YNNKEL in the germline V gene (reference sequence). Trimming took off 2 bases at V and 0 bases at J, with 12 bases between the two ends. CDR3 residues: CASSQNIAASTDTQYF. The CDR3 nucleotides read TGTGCCAGCAGCCAAAATATCGCAGCGAGCACAGATACGCAGTATTTT.

The CDR3 loop reads CASSIQGQSSGANVLTF. DNA for the CDR3: TGTGCCAGCAGTATACAGGGGCAAAGTTCTGGGGCCAACGTCCTGACTTTC. The chain is built from TRBV6-1 and TRBJ2-6; 7 nucleotides line up with TRBD1. After removal of 5 bases from V and 1 base from J, the junction contained 8 bases not matched to a gene. CDR3 length equals 17 residues. The V gene's germline CDR1 is MNHNS and CDR2 SASEGT.

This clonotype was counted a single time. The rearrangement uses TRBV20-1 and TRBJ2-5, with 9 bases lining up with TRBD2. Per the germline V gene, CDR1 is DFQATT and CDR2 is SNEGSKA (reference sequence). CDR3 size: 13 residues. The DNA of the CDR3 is TGCAGCCCTTTTAGCGGGAGTACGGAGACCCAGTACTTC. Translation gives CSPFSGSTETQYF.

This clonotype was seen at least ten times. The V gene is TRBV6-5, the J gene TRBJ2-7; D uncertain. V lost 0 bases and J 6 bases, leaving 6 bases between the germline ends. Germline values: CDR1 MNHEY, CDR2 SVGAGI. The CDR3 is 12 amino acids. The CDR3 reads CASSYSGPEQYF. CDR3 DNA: TGTGCCAGCAGTTACTCGGGTCCCGAGCAGTACTTC.

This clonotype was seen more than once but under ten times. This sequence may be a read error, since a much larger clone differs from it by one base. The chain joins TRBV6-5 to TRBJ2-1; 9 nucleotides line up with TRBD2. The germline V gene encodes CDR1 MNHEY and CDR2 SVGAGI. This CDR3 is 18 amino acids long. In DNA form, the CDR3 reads TGTGCCGGCAGTTACGTACAGAGACTAGCGGAGATGTACAATGAGCAGTTCTTC. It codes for CAGSYVQRLAEMYNEQFF.

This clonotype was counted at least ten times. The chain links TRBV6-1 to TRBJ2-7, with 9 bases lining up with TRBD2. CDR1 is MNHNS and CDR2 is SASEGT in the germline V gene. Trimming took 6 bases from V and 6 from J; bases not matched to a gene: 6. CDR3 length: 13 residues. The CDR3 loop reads CASSSGLASEQYF. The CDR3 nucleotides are TGTGCCAGCAGCTCGGGACTAGCCAGCGAGCAGTACTTC.

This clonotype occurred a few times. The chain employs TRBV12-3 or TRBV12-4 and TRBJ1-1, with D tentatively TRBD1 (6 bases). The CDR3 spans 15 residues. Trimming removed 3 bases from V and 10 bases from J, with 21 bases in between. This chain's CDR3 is CASSFIRVGAGRAFF. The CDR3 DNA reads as TGTGCCAGCAGTTTTATCCGCGTGGGGGCTGGGCGAGCTTTCTTT.

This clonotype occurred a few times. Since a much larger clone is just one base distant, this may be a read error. CDR3 protein: CSARVGAPREETQFF. The CDR3 DNA reads TGCAGTGCTAGAGTTGGAGCACCAAGGGAGGAGACCCAGTTCTTC. The chain combines TRBV20-1 with TRBJ2-1, with D possibly TRBD2 on 6 matching bases. Germline CDR1 is DFQATT and CDR2 is SNEGSKA (reference sequence). CDR3 length: 15 amino acids. V gave up 1 base and J gave up 13 bases, with 23 bases separating them.

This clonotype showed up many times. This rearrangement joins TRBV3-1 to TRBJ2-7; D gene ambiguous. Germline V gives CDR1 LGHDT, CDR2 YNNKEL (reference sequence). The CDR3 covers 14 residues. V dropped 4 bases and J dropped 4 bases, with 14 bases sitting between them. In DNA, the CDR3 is TGTGCCAGCAGCCGTCCCGGTCTTGATTACGAGCAGTACTTC. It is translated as CASSRPGLDYEQYF.

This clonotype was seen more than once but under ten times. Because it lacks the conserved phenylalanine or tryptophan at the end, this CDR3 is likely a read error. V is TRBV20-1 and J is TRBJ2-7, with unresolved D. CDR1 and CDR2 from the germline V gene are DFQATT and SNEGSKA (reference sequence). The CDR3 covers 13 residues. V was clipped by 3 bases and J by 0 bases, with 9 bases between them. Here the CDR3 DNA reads TGCAGTGCTAGCCATCCAGTCTCCTACGAGCAGTACCTC. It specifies CSASHPVSYEQYL.

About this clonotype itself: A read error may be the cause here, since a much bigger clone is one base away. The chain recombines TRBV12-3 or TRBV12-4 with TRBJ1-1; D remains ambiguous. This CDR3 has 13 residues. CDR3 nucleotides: TGTGCCAGCAGTGGTACGCCGAGCACTGGAGCTTTCTTT. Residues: CASSGTPSTGAFF.

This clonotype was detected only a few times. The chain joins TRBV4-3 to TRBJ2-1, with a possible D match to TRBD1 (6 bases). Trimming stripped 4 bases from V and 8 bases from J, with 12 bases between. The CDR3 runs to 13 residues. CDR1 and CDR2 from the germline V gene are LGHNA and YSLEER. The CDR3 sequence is CASSREPGDEQFF. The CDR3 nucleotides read TGCGCCAGCAGCCGCGAACCAGGGGATGAGCAGTTCTTC.

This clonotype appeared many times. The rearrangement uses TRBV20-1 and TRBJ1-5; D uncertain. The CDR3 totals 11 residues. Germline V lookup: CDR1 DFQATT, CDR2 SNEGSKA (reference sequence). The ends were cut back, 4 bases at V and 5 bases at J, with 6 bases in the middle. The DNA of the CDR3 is TGCAGTGCTAAAAGGGATCAGCCCCAGCATTTT. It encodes CSAKRDQPQHF.

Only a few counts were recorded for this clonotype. CDR3 bases: TGTGCCAGCTCACCACCGTTAATAGCGGGGAACAATGAGCAGTTCTTC. Translating gives CASSPPLIAGNNEQFF. V usage is TRBV18 and J usage is TRBJ2-1, with 8 bases matching TRBD2. Per the germline V gene, CDR1 is KGHSH and CDR2 is LQKENI. With 0 bases clipped from V and 5 bases from J, the junction kept 6 bases outside the gene matches. CDR3 length equals 16 residues.